The entry that follows covers one T cell receptor (beta chain) sequence. No antigen is known for it. J was trimmed by 5 bases and V by 3 bases; bases with no gene match: 18. CDR3 size: 19 residues. Per the germline V gene, CDR1 is MDHEN and CDR2 is SYDVKM. The data were obtained in a study of CD4 T cells in relation to SARS-CoV-2 and coronaviruses. In the study overall: After 10 days of antigen culture, PBMC TCR beta CDR3s were sequenced.

Generated by immunoSEQ multiplex PCR, the TCRdb table keeps only in-frame clones and is missing some. The data show 43,000 or so clones, almost 85% seen once. The origin of this receptor is an adult with COVID-19. Input material: naive CD4+ T cells from PBMCs, cultured in vitro. Specified subset: naive CD4+ T cells isolated by negative enrichment. The chain uses TRBV28 and TRBJ2-5; 10 nucleotides line up with TRBD1. The CDR3 reads CASSFSLEKRQGAKETQYF. The CDR3 nucleotides are TGTGCCAGCAGTTTTTCGTTAGAAAAGCGACAGGGGGCGAAGGAGACCCAGTACTTC.